The 15 T cell receptor beta chains in this list originate from one sample, sequenced in a study of graft-versus-host responses after intestinal transplantation. Measured with immunoSEQ multiplex PCR; TCRdb has only the in-frame clones, and not every one. This sample has some 120,000 clones, with 85% to 95% found just once. These receptors have no identified antigens. The source material was unstimulated CD8+ T cells sorted from spleen or lymph node cells, sampled before transplant. All receptors derive from a human donor who was the organ donor for an intestinal transplant.

The chain links TRBV9 to TRBJ2-7; 9 bases are shared with TRBD2. The germline CDR1 and CDR2 sequences are SGDLS and YYNGEE. The CDR3 is made up of 14 amino acids. Trimming at V came to 0 bases and at J to 6 bases, leaving 4 bases not matched to a gene. CDR3 sequence reads: CASSVEGLASEQYF. The CDR3 DNA sequence: TGTGCCAGCAGCGTAGAGGGACTAGCTTCCGAGCAGTACTTC.

The V and J genes are TRBV14 and TRBJ1-4, with no clear D. V lost 0 bases to trimming and J lost 8 bases, with 13 bases between them. The CDR3 runs to 15 residues. In germline, CDR1 is SGHDN, CDR2 FVKESK. CDR3 protein: CASSQDTRTGEKLFF. For the CDR3, the DNA is TGTGCCAGCAGCCAAGATACCAGGACGGGAGAAAAACTGTTTTTT.

This chain connects TRBV5-5 to TRBJ2-5, with 8 bases aligning to TRBD1. Germline CDR1 and CDR2: SGHKS and YYEKEE (reference sequence). V lost 5 bases to trimming and J lost 7 bases; unmatched junction nucleotides: 10. The CDR3 sequence is 14 residues long. The CDR3 spells CASSSGGTLGTQYF. In DNA, the CDR3 is TGTGCCAGCAGTTCAGGGGGCACTTTAGGGACCCAGTACTTC.

The chain carries TRBV5-1 and TRBJ1-1; D call uncertain. V was cut by 0 bases and J by 4 bases, with 10 bases left in between. The CDR3 contains 14 residues. From germline, CDR1 is SGHRS and CDR2 YFSETQ. The CDR3 loop is CASSLEDSFTEAFF. Here the CDR3 DNA reads TGCGCCAGCAGCTTGGAAGATTCCTTCACTGAAGCTTTCTTT. Based on the CDR3 plus reference TRBV5-1 and TRBJ1-1, the full variable domain is KAGVTQTPRYLIKTRGQQVTLSCSPISGHRSVSWYQQTPGQGLQFLFEYFSETQRNKGNFPGRFSGRQFSNSRSEMNVSTLELGDSALYLCASSLEDSFTEAFFGQGTRLTVV.

V gene TRBV2 combines with J gene TRBJ2-5; a weak D match, TRBD1 (5 bases). Trimming stripped 4 bases from V and 3 bases from J, with 15 bases between. This CDR3 comprises 15 residues. Germline V gene sequence: CDR1 SNHLY, CDR2 FYNNEI. The CDR3 DNA reads as TGTGCCAGCAGTGTTCTCGGACACCAAAAAGAGACCCAGTACTTC. Translating it yields CASSVLGHQKETQYF.

CDR3 region: CASGGTLTFF. The CDR3 bases are TGTGCCAGTGGAGGGACTCTTACTTTCTTT. The chain joins TRBV6-1 to TRBJ1-1; D is perhaps TRBD1 (5 bases). CDR3 length: 10 amino acids. Deletions cut 9 bases from V and 12 bases from J, with 14 bases between. CDR1 is MNHNS, CDR2 SASEGT, per germline.

The rearrangement links TRBV4-1 to TRBJ2-7; no clear D. With 0 bases removed from V and 9 bases from J, the gap between germline ends came to 12 bases. Germline CDR1 is MGHRA and CDR2 is YSYEKL. This CDR3 is built from 13 residues. This CDR3 reads CASSQDTSQRQYF. The CDR3 DNA reads TGCGCCAGCAGCCAAGACACCTCCCAGCGGCAGTACTTC.

This chain joins TRBV28 and TRBJ2-3; 9 nucleotides agree with TRBD2. CDR1 is MDHEN, CDR2 SYDVKM, per germline. V lost 4 bases to trimming and J lost 3 bases; unmatched junction nucleotides: 5. This CDR3 spans 15 amino acids. The CDR3 region is CASSYGLARTDTQYF. The CDR3 DNA reads as TGTGCCAGCAGTTACGGACTAGCGAGGACAGATACGCAGTATTTT.

J is TRBJ2-7 and V is TRBV19; unclear D gene. V was pared by 6 bases and J by 3 bases, with 6 bases between. The CDR3 consists of 11 residues. The V gene's germline CDR1 is LNHDA and CDR2 SQIVND (reference sequence). CDR3 in amino acids: CASSSGYEQYF. The CDR3 DNA sequence: TGTGCCAGTAGCTCGGGCTACGAGCAGTACTTC.

V gene TRBV30 combines with J gene TRBJ1-1; D is unresolved. V dropped 2 bases and J dropped 6 bases, with 13 bases sitting between them. Germline V gene data show CDR1 as GTSNPN and CDR2 as SVGIG (reference sequence). This CDR3 has 13 amino acids. DNA of the CDR3: TGTGCCTGGAGTCTCCCGGGTACCGCTGAAGCTTTCTTT. Protein: CAWSLPGTAEAFF. The full variable domain, with the rest looked up from reference TRBV30 and TRBJ1-1, is SQTIHQWPATLVQPVGSPLSLECTVEGTSNPNLYWYRQAAGRGLQLLFYSVGIGQISSEVPQNLSASRPQDRQFILSSKKLLLSDSGFYLCAWSLPGTAEAFFGQGTRLTVV.

This rearrangement joins TRBV5-7 to TRBJ2-7; no clear D gene. TRBV5-7 is flagged as an ORF with uncertain function. The V and J ends lost 0 bases and 2 bases respectively, with 3 bases between them. This CDR3 is built from 12 residues. CDR3 DNA sequence: TGTGCCAGCAGCTTGGGCGCCTACGAGCAGTACTTC. This encodes CASSLGAYEQYF.

The gene calls are TRBV4-2 and TRBJ1-3; D unresolved. The CDR3 runs to 16 residues. Trimming stripped 0 bases from V and 0 bases from J, with 9 bases between. CDR1 is LGHNA, CDR2 YNFKEQ, per germline. DNA for the CDR3: TGTGCCAGCAGCCAAGATGACCGCTACTCTGGAAACACCATATATTTT. Translated, it gives CASSQDDRYSGNTIYF.

The chain carries TRBV5-1 and TRBJ1-2, with no clear D. The length of the CDR3 is 13 residues. V shed 3 bases and J shed 7 bases, with 13 bases lying between them. Looked up from germline, CDR1 is SGHRS and CDR2 is YFSETQ. The CDR3 region has the DNA TGCGCCAGCAGCTCCCTAGACAAGGCTGGCTACACCTTC. The encoded protein is CASSSLDKAGYTF.

The CDR3 loop is CASSRSGTSGYNEQFF. The CDR3, as DNA: TGCGCCAGCAGCCGATCCGGGACTAGCGGTTACAATGAGCAGTTCTTC. The V and J genes are TRBV4-3 and TRBJ2-1; TRBD2 agrees at 11 bases. Germline V gene lookup returns CDR1 LGHNA and CDR2 YSLEER. This CDR3 comprises 16 residues. V was pared by 4 bases and J by 4 bases, with 6 bases of the junction left unmatched.

The chain is built from TRBV12-5 and TRBJ2-2; no firm D call. The CDR3 length is 12 residues. Trimming took 5 bases from V and 5 from J, leaving 6 bases between them. Germline assignment: CDR1 LGHNT and CDR2 FRNRAP. The CDR3 loop reads CASGRETGELFF. DNA of the CDR3: TGTGCTAGTGGTAGGGAAACCGGGGAGCTGTTTTTT.